The present TCR beta chain was sequenced within a study of CD8 T cells in Susac syndrome. FACS enriched CD8+ TEMRA cells, while bulk CD8+ and CD4+ were negatively isolated. The CDR3 is made up of 13 amino acids. V shed 4 bases and J shed 7 bases, with 13 bases lying between them. From germline, CDR1 is MNHEY and CDR2 SMNVEV (reference sequence). RNA amounts of about 0.45 to 1 ug underwent reverse transcription with random hexamers. TCRdb reprocessed the immunoSEQ multiplex PCR reads via MiXCR and lists one record per CDR3 protein. Altogether 100,000 to 150,000 distinct CDR3 sequences are present, 90% to 95% being singletons, with the ten largest covering more than 0.095%.

The sequence was collected from a human donor in good health. The V and J genes are TRBV27 and TRBJ1-1; the D gene is possibly TRBD1 (5 bases). The sequenced sample was CD4+ T cells from PBMCs. Written as DNA, the CDR3 is TGTGCCAGCAGTTATTCGCAGGGTGGTGAAGCTTTCTTT. It codes for CASSYSQGGEAFF.